A single sample is the source of the 10 T cell receptor beta chains below, sequenced in a study of cytomegalovirus exposure and HLA in healthy donors. The PCR had 60 Vbeta and 13 Jbeta primers. Profiled with immunoSEQ multiplex PCR; TCRdb holds only in-frame clones, not every one. The sample records roughly 190,000 clones, approximately 67% being singletons. Input material: PBMCs. The source is a middle-aged man in good health and CMV-seronegative.

The V gene is TRBV19, the J gene TRBJ1-1; D remains ambiguous. Per germline, CDR1 LNHDA and CDR2 SQIVND (reference sequence). This CDR3 is built from 15 residues. Trimming shortened V by 2 bases and J by 3 bases, and 13 bases separated the two germline ends. The CDR3 spells CASSILGRRDTEAFF. Written as DNA, the CDR3 is TGTGCCAGTAGTATACTAGGAAGGAGGGACACTGAAGCTTTCTTT. Filled out from reference TRBV19 and TRBJ1-1, the complete variable domain reads DGGITQSPKYLFRKEGQNVTLSCEQNLNHDAMYWYRQDPGQGLRLIYYSQIVNDFQKGDIAEGYSVSREKKESFPLTVTSAQKNPTAFYLCASSILGRRDTEAFFGQGTRLTVV.

V and J are TRBV30 and TRBJ1-6; D is unclear. Germline assignment: CDR1 GTSNPN and CDR2 SVGIG (reference sequence). The V end lost 0 bases, the J end lost 7 bases, and 10 bases lay between the germline ends. The CDR3 loop spans 14 amino acids. The CDR3 sequence: CAWSVQRGNSPLHF. Written as DNA, the CDR3 is TGTGCCTGGAGTGTACAACGGGGAAATTCACCCCTCCACTTT.

This clone appeared a few times. The same CDR3 can be traced to other DNA sequences in this sample. V usage is TRBV7-9 and J usage is TRBJ2-5; 8 bases align to TRBD2. In germline, CDR1 is SEHNR, CDR2 FQNEAQ (reference sequence). With V trimmed by 1 base and J by 5 bases, 3 bases remained unmatched. The CDR3 has 14 residues. CDR3 sequence reads: CASSLVLAEETQYF. For the CDR3, the DNA is TGTGCCAGCAGCTTAGTACTAGCGGAGGAGACCCAGTACTTC.

V gene TRBV28 combines with J gene TRBJ1-1; unclear D gene. The V and J ends lost 5 bases and 6 bases respectively, with 13 bases between them. Germline loops: CDR1 MDHEN, CDR2 SYDVKM. The CDR3 runs to 13 residues. The CDR3 nucleotides are TGTGCCAGCAGTGCCCGGGGTGACGCTGAAGCTTTCTTT. This translates into CASSARGDAEAFF.

The rearrangement links TRBV29-1 to TRBJ1-2, with TRBD1 identical over 12 bases. The J segment lost 8 bases and the V segment lost 7 bases, leaving 5 bases of the junction unmatched. CDR3 length: 12 residues. Germline values: CDR1 SQVTM, CDR2 ANQGSEA. The CDR3 region is CSAGQGAEGYTF. The CDR3 nucleotides read TGCAGCGCGGGACAGGGGGCAGAGGGCTACACCTTC.

The J gene is TRBJ2-1, the V gene TRBV5-1; D possibly corresponds to TRBD1 (7 bases). There are 16 residues in the CDR3. CDR1 and CDR2 (germline): SGHRS, YFSETQ. V lost 3 bases to trimming and J lost 7 bases, with 20 bases between them. CDR3 protein: CASSSDRARGGNEQFF. CDR3 coding DNA: TGCGCCAGCAGCTCTGACAGGGCGAGAGGAGGGAATGAGCAGTTCTTC.

The rearrangement links TRBV5-1 to TRBJ2-1; D gene unclear. This CDR3 has 13 amino acids. Deletions cut 2 bases from V and 4 bases from J, with 7 bases between. The V gene's germline CDR1 is SGHRS and CDR2 YFSETQ. In DNA form, the CDR3 reads TGCGCCAGCAGCTTTTCAGTTTACAATGAGCAGTTCTTC. It yields the protein CASSFSVYNEQFF.

A remark on this clone: Germline is not matched at one junction end, which may reflect a read error. The rearrangement links TRBV7-9 to TRBJ1-1, with 7 bases lining up with TRBD1. CDR3 length: 14 residues. Per germline, CDR1 SEHNR and CDR2 FQNEAQ (reference sequence). CDR3 amino acids: CSSSFGTANTEAFF. CDR3 bases: TGTTCCAGCAGCTTCGGGACAGCGAACACTGAAGCTTTCTTT.

The chain joins TRBV5-6 to TRBJ2-3, with D perhaps matching TRBD2 (6 bases). Trimming left V 1 base short and J 5 bases short, with 14 bases between. Per the germline V gene, CDR1 is SGHDT and CDR2 is YYEEEE. The length of the CDR3 is 15 residues. The CDR3: CASSLRTTTGDTQYF. The CDR3 nucleotides are TGTGCCAGCAGCTTGCGGACTACCACAGGAGATACGCAGTATTTT.

There are a few counts of this clone. The chain uses TRBV10-3 and TRBJ2-2; possibly TRBD2 for D (5 bases). The germline CDR1 and CDR2 sequences are ENHRY and SYGVKD. V dropped 2 bases and J dropped 7 bases, with 17 bases sitting between them. This CDR3 region has 16 residues. Here the CDR3 DNA reads TGTGCCATCAGTGAGCAGAAAAGTTACGGGGACGGGGAGCTGTTTTTT. Its translation: CAISEQKSYGDGELFF.